Each of the 5 T cell receptor beta chains below was sequenced from the same sample in a study of response to subunit inactivated influenza vaccine. Each CDR3 protein gets one entry after TCRdb re-called the RT-PCR reads with MiXCR. Of 450,000 to 700,000 distinct CDR3 sequences listed, roughly 15% are singletons. This sample comprised PBMCs from blood, obtained about 13 days after vaccination. All receptors come from a man aged 45-65 years who received an inactivated influenza vaccine.

This clonotype came up a few times. This chain connects TRBV5-5 to TRBJ2-1, with D possibly matching TRBD2 (5 bases). Germline V lookup: CDR1 SGHKS, CDR2 YYEKEE (reference sequence). The CDR3 runs 15 residues. V lost 3 bases, J lost 12 bases, and 22 bases lay in between. In DNA, the CDR3 is TGTGCCAGCAGCTCCATGCTAATGAGAGGGTCGACGCAGTTCTTC. This codes for CASSSMLMRGSTQFF.

Ten or more counts support this clonotype. The J gene is TRBJ2-5, the V gene TRBV24-1, with 7 bases matching TRBD1. CDR3 length equals 14 residues. Per germline, CDR1 KGHDR and CDR2 SFDVKD. V trimming: 4 bases; J trimming: 3 bases; junction bases outside the gene matches: 4. CDR3: CATSETGTEETQYF. CDR3 coding DNA: TGTGCCACCAGTGAAACCGGGACAGAAGAGACCCAGTACTTC.

This clonotype was counted ten times or more. The chain combines TRBV4-1 with TRBJ1-1; unclear D gene. The CDR3 runs to 18 residues. Trimming removed 0 bases from V and 1 base from J, with 18 bases in between. The germline gives CDR1 MGHRA, CDR2 YSYEKL. The CDR3 coding sequence is TGCGCCAGCAGCCAAGATCAGGCCATTTTGGGCAGGAACACTGAAGCTTTCTTT. As protein: CASSQDQAILGRNTEAFF.

Many counts were recorded for this clonotype. The chain has TRBV4-2 and TRBJ1-6; 8 positions match TRBD1. V lost 3 bases to trimming and J lost 8 bases; unmatched junction nucleotides: 6. Germline CDR1 reads LGHNA; CDR2 reads YNFKEQ. The CDR3 is 15 residues long. CDR3 loop: CASSQGPGQDSPLHF. The CDR3 DNA reads as TGTGCCAGCAGCCAGGGGCCGGGACAGGATTCACCCCTCCACTTT.

As concerns this clonotype: Germline is not matched at one junction end, which may reflect a read error. The gene calls are TRBV27 and TRBJ2-7, with D perhaps TRBD1 (6 bases). This CDR3 comprises 19 residues. From germline, CDR1 is MNHEY and CDR2 SMNVEV (reference sequence). CDR3 protein: CASSSFLRRPGTRATGLSF. Here the CDR3 DNA reads TGTGCCAGCAGTTCCTTTCTGAGACGTCCCGGGACAAGGGCCACCGGGTTGAGCTTC.